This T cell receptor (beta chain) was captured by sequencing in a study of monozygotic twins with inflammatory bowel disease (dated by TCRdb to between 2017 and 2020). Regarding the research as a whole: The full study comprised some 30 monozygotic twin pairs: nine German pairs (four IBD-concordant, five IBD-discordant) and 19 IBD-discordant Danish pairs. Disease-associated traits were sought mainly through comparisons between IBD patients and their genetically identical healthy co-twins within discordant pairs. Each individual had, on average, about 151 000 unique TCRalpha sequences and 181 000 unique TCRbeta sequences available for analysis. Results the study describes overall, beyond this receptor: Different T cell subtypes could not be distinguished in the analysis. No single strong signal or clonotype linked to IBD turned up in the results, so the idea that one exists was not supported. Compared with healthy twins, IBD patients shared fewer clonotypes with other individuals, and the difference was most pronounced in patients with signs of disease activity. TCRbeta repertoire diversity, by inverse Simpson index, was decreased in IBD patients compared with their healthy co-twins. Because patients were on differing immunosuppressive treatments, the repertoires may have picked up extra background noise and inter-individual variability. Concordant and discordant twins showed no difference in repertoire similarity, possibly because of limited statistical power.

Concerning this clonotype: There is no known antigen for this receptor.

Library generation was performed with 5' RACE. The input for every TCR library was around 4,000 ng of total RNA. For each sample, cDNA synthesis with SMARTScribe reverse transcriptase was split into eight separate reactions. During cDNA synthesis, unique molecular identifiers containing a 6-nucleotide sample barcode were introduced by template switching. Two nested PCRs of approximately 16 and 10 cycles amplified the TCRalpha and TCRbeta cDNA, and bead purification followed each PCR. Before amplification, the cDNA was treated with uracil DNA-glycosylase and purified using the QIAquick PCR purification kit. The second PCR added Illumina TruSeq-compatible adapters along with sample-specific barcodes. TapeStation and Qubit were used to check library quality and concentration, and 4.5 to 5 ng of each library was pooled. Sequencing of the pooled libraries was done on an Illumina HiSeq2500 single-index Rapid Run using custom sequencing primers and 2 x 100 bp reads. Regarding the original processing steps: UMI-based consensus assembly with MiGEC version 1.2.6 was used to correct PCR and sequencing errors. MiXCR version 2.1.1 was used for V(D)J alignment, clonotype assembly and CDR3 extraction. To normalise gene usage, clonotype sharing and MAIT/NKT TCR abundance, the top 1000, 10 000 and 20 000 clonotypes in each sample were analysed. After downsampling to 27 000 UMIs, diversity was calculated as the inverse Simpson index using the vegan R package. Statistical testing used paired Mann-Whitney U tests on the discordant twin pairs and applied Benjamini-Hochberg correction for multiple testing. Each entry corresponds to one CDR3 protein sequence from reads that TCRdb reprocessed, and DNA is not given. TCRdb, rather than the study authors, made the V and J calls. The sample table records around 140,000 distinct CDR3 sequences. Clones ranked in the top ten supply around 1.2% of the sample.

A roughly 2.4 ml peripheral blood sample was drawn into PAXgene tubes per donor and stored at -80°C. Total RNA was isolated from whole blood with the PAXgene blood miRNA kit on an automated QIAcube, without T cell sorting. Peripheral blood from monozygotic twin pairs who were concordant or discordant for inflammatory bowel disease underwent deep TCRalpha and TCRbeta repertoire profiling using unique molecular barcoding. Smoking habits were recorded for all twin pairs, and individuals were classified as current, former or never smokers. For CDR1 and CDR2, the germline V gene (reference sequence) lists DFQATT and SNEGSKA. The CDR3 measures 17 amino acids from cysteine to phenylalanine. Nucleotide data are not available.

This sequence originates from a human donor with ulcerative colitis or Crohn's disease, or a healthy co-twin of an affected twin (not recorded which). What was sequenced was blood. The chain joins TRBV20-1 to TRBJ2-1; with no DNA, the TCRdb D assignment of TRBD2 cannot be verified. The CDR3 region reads CSAPDRLAGGAGNEQFF.